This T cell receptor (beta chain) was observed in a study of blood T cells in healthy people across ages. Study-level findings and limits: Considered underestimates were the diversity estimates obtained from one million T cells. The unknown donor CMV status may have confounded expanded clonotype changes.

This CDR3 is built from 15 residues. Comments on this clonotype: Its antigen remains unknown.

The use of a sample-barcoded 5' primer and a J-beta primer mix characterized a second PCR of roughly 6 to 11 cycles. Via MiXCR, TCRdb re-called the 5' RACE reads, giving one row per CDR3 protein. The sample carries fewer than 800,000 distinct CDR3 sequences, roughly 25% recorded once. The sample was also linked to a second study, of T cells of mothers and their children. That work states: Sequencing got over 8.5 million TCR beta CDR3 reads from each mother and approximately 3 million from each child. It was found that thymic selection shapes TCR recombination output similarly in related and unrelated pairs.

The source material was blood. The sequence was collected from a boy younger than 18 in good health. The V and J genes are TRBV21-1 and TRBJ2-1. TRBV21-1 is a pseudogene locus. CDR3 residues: CASSKGNWTANEQFF. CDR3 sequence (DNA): TGTGCCAGCAGCAAAGGAAACTGGACCGCCAATGAGCAGTTCTTC.